In its sample, the clone carrying this T cell receptor (beta chain) was seen a few times. Its antigen is unknown. The trim removed 4 bases at V and 5 bases at J, leaving 7 bases unmatched. Germline loops: CDR1 SGHRS, CDR2 YFSETQ. The CDR3 has 14 residues. This specimen belongs to a study of identical twins. Overall study results and limits: Insertion counts were lower in abundant cord blood beta clonotypes, a trend that memory repertoires did not show. Excess low generation probability was seen in twin-shared out-of-frame alpha sequences.

TCRdb reprocessed the 5' RACE reads via MiXCR and lists one record per CDR3 protein. The top ten hold 2.9% of the sample, which has fewer than 500,000 distinct CDR3 sequences, roughly a quarter seen once. The same specimen was also included in a second study, on T cells expressing NK-cell markers. Turning to that study: In sorted CD3+CD56+NKG2C+, CD3+CD56+NKG2C- and CD3+CD56-NKG2C+ T cells, TCR beta repertoires were obtained. In five or six donors, dominant NKG2C+ clonotypes were roughly 1.0-8% of CD8+ T cells.

The chain is built from TRBV5-1 and TRBJ2-3; 7 bases map to TRBD2. This TCR was recovered from a woman under 30 in good health. The sequenced sample was CD4+ T cells sorted from blood. The CDR3: CASSRGGTRDTQYF. CDR3 nucleotide sequence: TGCGCCAGCAGCCGCGGGGGAACGAGAGATACGCAGTATTTT.